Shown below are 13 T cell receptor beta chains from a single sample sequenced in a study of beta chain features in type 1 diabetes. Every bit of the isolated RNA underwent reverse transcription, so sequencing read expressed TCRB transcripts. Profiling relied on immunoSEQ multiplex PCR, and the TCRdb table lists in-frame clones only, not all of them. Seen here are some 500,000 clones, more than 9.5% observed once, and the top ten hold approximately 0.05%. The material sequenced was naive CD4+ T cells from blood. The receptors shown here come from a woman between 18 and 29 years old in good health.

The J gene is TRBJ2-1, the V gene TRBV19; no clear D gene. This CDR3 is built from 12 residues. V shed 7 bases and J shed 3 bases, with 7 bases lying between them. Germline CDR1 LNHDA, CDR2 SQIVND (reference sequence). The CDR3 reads CASNERYNEQFF. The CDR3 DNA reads TGTGCCAGTAATGAACGCTACAATGAGCAGTTCTTC.

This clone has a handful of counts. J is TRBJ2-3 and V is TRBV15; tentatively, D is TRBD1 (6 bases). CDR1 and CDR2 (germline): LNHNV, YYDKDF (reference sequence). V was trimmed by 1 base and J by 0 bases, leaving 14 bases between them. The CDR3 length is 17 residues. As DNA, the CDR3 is TGTGCCACCAGCAGAGCCCCCGGGACAACTAGCACAGATACGCAGTATTTT. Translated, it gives CATSRAPGTTSTDTQYF.

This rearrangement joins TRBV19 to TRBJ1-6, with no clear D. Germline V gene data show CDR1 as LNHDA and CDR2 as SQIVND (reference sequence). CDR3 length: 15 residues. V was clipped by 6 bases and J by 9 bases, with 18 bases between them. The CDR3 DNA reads TGTGCCAGTAGATTGGGAGAGCGGCTCCCTTCACCCCTCCACTTT. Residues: CASRLGERLPSPLHF.

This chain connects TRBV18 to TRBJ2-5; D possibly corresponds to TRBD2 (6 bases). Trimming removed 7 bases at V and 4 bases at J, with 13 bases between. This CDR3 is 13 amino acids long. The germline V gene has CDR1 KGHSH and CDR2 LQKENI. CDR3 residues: CASYATRGETQYF. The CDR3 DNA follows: TGTGCCAGCTACGCGACTAGGGGAGAGACCCAGTACTTC. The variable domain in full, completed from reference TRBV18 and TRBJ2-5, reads NAGVMQNPRHLVRRRGQEARLRCSPMKGHSHVYWYRQLPEEGLKFMVYLQKENIIDESGMPKERFSAEFPKEGPSILRIQQVVRGDSAAYFCASYATRGETQYFGPGTRLLVL.

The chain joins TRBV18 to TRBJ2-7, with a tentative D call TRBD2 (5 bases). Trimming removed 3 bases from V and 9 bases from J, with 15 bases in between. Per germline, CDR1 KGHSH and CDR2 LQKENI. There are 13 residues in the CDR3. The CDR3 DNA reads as TGTGCCAGCTCACCGAATGGAAACGAGGGGCAGTACTTC. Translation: CASSPNGNEGQYF.

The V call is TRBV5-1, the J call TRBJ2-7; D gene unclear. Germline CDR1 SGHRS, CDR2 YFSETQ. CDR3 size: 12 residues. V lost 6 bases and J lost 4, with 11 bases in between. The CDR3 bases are TGCGCCAGCACTGACCGACGGTACGAGCAGTACTTC. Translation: CASTDRRYEQYF.

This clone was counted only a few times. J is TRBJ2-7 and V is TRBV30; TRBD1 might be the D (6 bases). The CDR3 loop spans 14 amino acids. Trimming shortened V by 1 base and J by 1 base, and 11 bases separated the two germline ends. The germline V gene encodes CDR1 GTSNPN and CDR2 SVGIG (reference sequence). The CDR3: CAWSGGGPSYEQYF. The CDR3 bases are TGTGCCTGGAGTGGAGGGGGACCATCCTACGAGCAGTACTTC.

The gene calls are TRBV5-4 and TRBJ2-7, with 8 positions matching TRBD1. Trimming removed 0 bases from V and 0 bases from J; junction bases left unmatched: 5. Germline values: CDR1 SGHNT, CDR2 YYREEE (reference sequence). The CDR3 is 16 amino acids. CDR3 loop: CASSLGTGRSSYEQYV. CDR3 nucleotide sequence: TGTGCCAGCAGCTTGGGGACAGGGAGGAGCTCCTACGAGCAGTACGTC.

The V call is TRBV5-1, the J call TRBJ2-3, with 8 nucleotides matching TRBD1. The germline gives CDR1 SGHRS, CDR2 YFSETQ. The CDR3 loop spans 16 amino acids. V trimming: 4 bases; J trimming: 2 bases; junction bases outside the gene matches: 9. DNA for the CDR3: TGCGCCAGCAGCCAGGGGGCGACAGGGATCACAGATACGCAGTATTTT. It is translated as CASSQGATGITDTQYF.

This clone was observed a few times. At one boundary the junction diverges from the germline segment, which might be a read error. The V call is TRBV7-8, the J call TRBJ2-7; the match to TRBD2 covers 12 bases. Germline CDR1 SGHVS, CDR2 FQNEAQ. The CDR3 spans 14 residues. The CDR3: CASSLALTSGRSDF. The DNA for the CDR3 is TGTGCCAGCAGCTTAGCCCTGACTAGCGGGAGATCGGACTTC.

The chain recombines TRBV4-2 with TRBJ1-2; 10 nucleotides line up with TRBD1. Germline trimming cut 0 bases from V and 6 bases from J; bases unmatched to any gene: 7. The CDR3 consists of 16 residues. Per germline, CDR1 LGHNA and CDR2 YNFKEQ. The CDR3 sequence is CASSQDSRGQGDGYTF. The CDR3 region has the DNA TGTGCCAGCAGCCAAGATTCCCGAGGACAGGGGGATGGCTACACCTTC.

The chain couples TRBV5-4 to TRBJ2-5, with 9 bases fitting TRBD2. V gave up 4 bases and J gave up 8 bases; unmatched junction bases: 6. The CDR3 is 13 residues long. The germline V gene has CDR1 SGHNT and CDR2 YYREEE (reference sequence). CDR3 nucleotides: TGTGCCAGCAGCAGTAGCGGGGGTAGTACCCAGTACTTC. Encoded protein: CASSSSGGSTQYF. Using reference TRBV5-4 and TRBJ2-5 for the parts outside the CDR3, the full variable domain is ETGVTQSPTHLIKTRGQQVTLRCSSQSGHNTVSWYQQALGQGPQFIFQYYREEENGRGNFPPRFSGLQFPNYSSELNVNALELDDSALYLCASSSSGGSTQYFGPGTRLLVL.

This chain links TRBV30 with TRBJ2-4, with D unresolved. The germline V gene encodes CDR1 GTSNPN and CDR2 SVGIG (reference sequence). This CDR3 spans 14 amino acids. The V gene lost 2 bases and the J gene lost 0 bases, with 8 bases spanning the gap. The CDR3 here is CAWSTGIAKNIQYF. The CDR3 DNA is TGTGCCTGGAGTACCGGAATAGCCAAAAACATTCAGTACTTC.